This TCR beta chain was retrieved from a study of CD8 T cells in ankylosing spondylitis. Study observations and caveats: As for the disease-linked clones, they showed a CD8+ phenotype and occurred at relatively low frequencies in peripheral blood. Ankylosing spondylitis blood seemed to carry a telltale TCR beta motif made of eight or nine highly homologous variants.

As regards this clonotype: Its target is unknown.

TCRdb called the 5' RACE reads again in MiXCR, with one record for every CDR3 protein. The sample has about 240,000 distinct CDR3 sequences; around 9.1% are singletons. CDR3 length: 11 residues. Trimming took off 3 bases at V and 7 bases at J, with 9 bases between the two ends. Germline CDR1 DFQATT, CDR2 SNEGSKA (reference sequence). The rearrangement links TRBV20-1 to TRBJ1-2; D is perhaps TRBD1 (6 bases). The receptor's source is a male donor with ankylosing spondylitis or in good health (not recorded which). The material sequenced was blood, either unsorted or a sorted T cell fraction (not recorded which). The CDR3 sequence: CSASTGFGYTF. Written as DNA, the CDR3 is TGCAGTGCTAGTACAGGGTTTGGCTACACCTTC.